This T cell receptor (beta chain) was sequenced during a study of tumour-infiltrating T cells in Burkitt lymphoma (dated by TCRdb to 2019 to 2021). With regard to the full study: TCR repertoire data were correlated with clinical outcome; productive clonality predicted overall and progression-free survival, independent of established prognosticators including age at diagnosis.

This clone was seen a single time. Its antigen is not yet known. No quality values exist for individual bases; no much larger clone is one base distant. The library relied on the immunoSEQ multiplex PCR assay. TCRdb holds this immuneACCESS table with in-frame rearrangements only. Some clones are missing; in checked studies, unresolved V genes explain under half, and the rest has no known cause. This sample gives under 2,000 clones in total; almost 70% of them show up just once. The top ten clones comprise about two fifths of the sample. At the junction V is shortened by 0 bases and J by 6 bases; bases outside the gene matches: 5. Inclusive of the bounding cysteine and phenylalanine, the CDR3 is 15 residues long. The only DNA kept is the CDR3, 45 bases in frame from the first base. Based on the germline V gene, the CDR1 and CDR2 sequences are SGHRS and YFSETQ.

The TCR originated in a human donor with diffuse large B-cell lymphoma. The chain is made from TRBV5-1 and TRBJ1-1, with 10 middle bases fitting TRBD1. The sample comprised tumor tissue. At the DNA level, the sequence is TGCGCCAGCAGCTTGGCGGACAGGGGGTATTCTGAAGCTTTCTTT. It is translated as CASSLADRGYSEAFF.